This note documents a single T cell receptor (beta chain) sequence. V was pared by 1 base and J by 3 bases, with 12 bases of the junction left unmatched. CDR3 length: 18 residues. The germline gives CDR1 KGHDR, CDR2 SFDVKD. This specimen comes from a study of blood T cell repertoires in COVID-19. Overall study: COVID-19 samples collected from the United States, Italy and Spain covered acute and convalescent phases. T cells, B-cell-depleted T cells, or PBMCs supplied cDNA or gDNA.

Assay: immunoSEQ multiplex PCR; the TCRdb copy retains only in-frame clones and omits some. Among fewer than 200,000 clones, 70% to 90% were seen once, and the ten largest hold around 2.5%. Specimen: peripheral blood. This chain connects TRBV24-1 to TRBJ1-1; 8 nucleotides agree with TRBD1. The origin of this receptor is a man between 35 and 55 years old with active or convalescent COVID-19. The CDR3 DNA reads as TGTGCCACCAGTGATTTTACCCTGGACAGGGCGAGGTACACTGAAGCTTTCTTT. Encoded protein: CATSDFTLDRARYTEAFF.